This is a list of T cell receptor beta chains from one sample in a study of T-cell memory formation after mild COVID-19. TCRdb re-called the 5' RACE reads through MiXCR, storing one row per CDR3 protein. The table lists about 400,000 distinct CDR3 sequences, approximately 15% of them singletons. Material: PBMCs or a T cell subset sorted from them (not recorded which). These receptor sequences come from a man aged 18 to 29 who had mild COVID-19 (a few samples of this study predate the infection). Cell type and time point are not known. Both conserved end residues are part of each CDR3. The D gene is left open where the match is weak. Size is stated for part of the rows, as once, few or many counts, or as a class when the clone is expanded.

v_call	clone_size	d_call	j_call	cdr3_aa	cdr3_nt
TRBV6-5	NA	TRBD2	TRBJ2-2	CASRGREHGELFF	TGTGCCAGCAGGGGGAGGGAGCACGGGGAGCTGTTTTTT
TRBV14	NA	NA	TRBJ1-3	CASSASSLSSGNTIYF	TGTGCCAGCAGCGCCTCCAGTCTCTCCTCTGGAAACACCATATATTTT
TRBV7-9	NA	NA	TRBJ2-1	CASSSLKFSYNEQFF	TGTGCCAGCAGCTCACTGAAGTTCTCCTACAATGAGCAGTTCTTC
TRBV10-3	many	NA	TRBJ2-3	CAISESATVTDTQYF	TGTGCCATCAGTGAGTCGGCAACCGTAACAGATACGCAGTATTTT
TRBV4-3	few	NA	TRBJ2-2	CASSQDRLSQNTGELFF	TGCGCCAGCAGCCAAGATCGCCTTTCCCAGAACACCGGGGAGCTGTTTTTT
TRBV5-1	many	NA	TRBJ2-2	CASSLTVTGELFF	TGCGCCAGCAGCCTGACAGTCACCGGGGAGCTGTTTTTT
TRBV2	few	NA	TRBJ2-1	CASRHDGDEQFF	TGTGCCAGCAGGCATGATGGAGATGAGCAGTTCTTC
TRBV20-1	once	NA	TRBJ2-7	CSAREGGIPYEQYF	TGCAGTGCTAGAGAGGGAGGTATTCCCTACGAGCAGTACTTC
TRBV27	few	TRBD1	TRBJ1-1	CASSSGDSREAFF	TGTGCCAGCAGTTCGGGGGACAGCCGCGAAGCTTTCTTT
TRBV2	NA	NA	TRBJ1-1	CASSENRDTEAFF	TGTGCCAGCAGTGAGAACAGGGACACTGAAGCTTTCTTT
TRBV5-1	once	NA	TRBJ1-1	CASSLAPRGLGEAFF	TGCGCCAGCAGCTTGGCTCCGCGGGGATTGGGTGAAGCTTTCTTT
TRBV20-1	many	TRBD2	TRBJ2-1	CSAMGGLYNEQFF	TGCAGTGCTATGGGAGGGCTATACAATGAGCAGTTCTTC
TRBV27	NA	NA	TRBJ2-5	CASSLTGQPGETQYF	TGTGCCAGCAGTTTAACGGGCCAGCCCGGGGAGACCCAGTACTTC
TRBV4-3	few	NA	TRBJ2-1	CASSQAEGVDNEQFF	TGCGCCAGCAGCCAAGCCGAGGGGGTAGACAATGAGCAGTTCTTC
TRBV20-1	few	TRBD2	TRBJ2-5	CSASNKGLAGETQYF	TGCAGTGCTAGTAATAAGGGACTAGCGGGGGAGACCCAGTACTTC
TRBV18	NA	TRBD1	TRBJ2-1	CASSPQGQGSNEQFF	TGTGCCAGCTCACCCCAGGGACAGGGGAGTAATGAGCAGTTCTTC
TRBV24-1	few	TRBD1	TRBJ2-5	CATSTIQGARGETQYF	TGTGCCACCAGTACTATTCAGGGGGCGCGCGGGGAGACCCAGTACTTC
TRBV5-1	few	NA	TRBJ2-1	CASSMEGPYNEQFF	TGCGCCAGCAGCATGGAGGGGCCCTACAATGAGCAGTTCTTC
TRBV29-1	few	NA	TRBJ1-1	CSVDKGPTNTEAFF	TGCAGCGTCGATAAGGGACCGACGAACACTGAAGCTTTCTTT
TRBV7-3	few	NA	TRBJ2-5	CASSPKAGVETQYF	TGTGCCAGCAGCCCAAAGGCAGGGGTAGAGACCCAGTACTTC
TRBV2	NA	TRBD1	TRBJ1-2	CASQDRAGGYTF	TGTGCCAGCCAAGACAGGGCGGGTGGCTACACCTTC
TRBV19	NA	NA	TRBJ1-2	CASGYLGPAWSYGYTF	TGTGCCAGTGGTTACCTTGGACCGGCGTGGAGCTATGGCTACACCTTC
TRBV4-1	NA	NA	TRBJ2-5	CASSQDGPPDEQETQYF	TGCGCCAGCAGCCAAGATGGCCCGCCAGACGAACAAGAGACCCAGTACTTC
TRBV4-1	NA	NA	TRBJ1-3	CASSQGTGPISGNTIYF	TGCGCCAGCAGCCAAGGAACAGGACCGATCTCTGGAAACACCATATATTTT
TRBV3-1	NA	NA	TRBJ1-2	CASSQQTRLGGYTF	TGTGCCAGCAGCCAGCAGACTCGTCTGGGGGGCTACACCTTC
TRBV7-2	NA	TRBD2	TRBJ2-5	CASSLAGRLAVETQYF	TGTGCCAGCAGCTTAGCGGGGAGACTAGCGGTAGAGACCCAGTACTTC
TRBV6-5	NA	NA	TRBJ2-1	CASSYYGGQYNEQFF	TGTGCCAGCAGTTACTACGGGGGGCAATACAATGAGCAGTTCTTC
TRBV19	few	NA	TRBJ2-7	CASSIGGAWSYEQYF	TGTGCCAGTAGTATCGGGGGCGCCTGGTCCTACGAGCAGTACTTC
TRBV7-9	few	NA	TRBJ1-1	CASSGQSLQAFF	TGTGCCAGCAGCGGACAGTCTTTACAAGCTTTCTTT
TRBV4-2	many	NA	TRBJ2-5	CASSPEGTQVAQYF	TGTGCCAGCAGCCCCGAGGGGACGCAGGTGGCCCAGTACTTC
TRBV4-3	many	NA	TRBJ1-5	CASSQLQGKPQHF	TGCGCCAGCAGCCAATTGCAGGGTAAACCCCAGCATTTT
TRBV28	few	TRBD1	TRBJ2-1	CASAPGQLNEQFF	TGTGCCAGCGCTCCGGGACAGCTCAATGAGCAGTTCTTC
TRBV7-9	NA	NA	TRBJ2-5	CAQAQGDQETQYF	TGTGCTCAAGCACAGGGAGACCAAGAGACCCAGTACTTC
TRBV4-3	NA	NA	TRBJ1-2	CASSQEGGADYGYTF	TGCGCCAGCAGCCAAGAGGGGGGGGCCGACTATGGCTACACCTTC
TRBV7-3	few	TRBD1	TRBJ1-1	CASSLNPGGFTEAFF	TGTGCCAGCAGCTTAAATCCAGGGGGGTTCACTGAAGCTTTCTTT
TRBV5-5	NA	TRBD1	TRBJ2-5	CASRDGTGGARETQYF	TGTGCCAGCAGAGATGGGACAGGGGGCGCGAGGGAGACCCAGTACTTC
TRBV20-1	NA	TRBD1	TRBJ2-7	CSARHIQGNYEQYF	TGCAGTGCTAGACACATACAGGGGAACTACGAGCAGTACTTC
TRBV7-9	NA	TRBD1	TRBJ1-1	CASSSPMRQGPNTEAFF	TGTGCCAGCAGCTCGCCTATGAGACAGGGGCCAAACACTGAAGCTTTCTTT
TRBV20-1	few	NA	TRBJ2-5	CSARDIGAAYQETQYF	TGCAGTGCTAGAGATATAGGAGCCGCGTACCAAGAGACCCAGTACTTC
TRBV4-3	many	NA	TRBJ1-5	CASSQDSQGNQPQHF	TGCGCCAGCAGCCAAGATAGTCAGGGGAACCAGCCCCAGCATTTT
TRBV19	NA	NA	TRBJ1-1	CASTSTTVLNTEAFF	TGTGCCAGTACATCCACCACCGTTTTGAACACTGAAGCTTTCTTT
TRBV18	NA	TRBD1	TRBJ1-6	CASSPDRGYSPLHF	TGTGCCAGCTCGCCCGACAGGGGGTATTCACCCCTCCACTTT
TRBV5-1	few	NA	TRBJ2-1	CASSLVLEWGNEQFF	TGCGCCAGCAGCTTGGTTCTAGAATGGGGCAATGAGCAGTTCTTC
TRBV6-2/TRBV6-3	NA	NA	TRBJ1-6	CASSHHRDVGSPLHF	TGTGCCAGCAGTCACCACAGGGACGTAGGATCACCCCTCCACTTT
TRBV7-3	NA	NA	TRBJ1-2	CASSSRTDYGYTF	TGTGCCAGCAGCTCCAGGACAGACTATGGCTACACCTTC
TRBV7-9	few	NA	TRBJ2-1	CASSTQTGNNEQFF	TGTGCCAGCAGCACTCAGACGGGGAACAATGAGCAGTTCTTC
TRBV12-3/TRBV12-4	few	NA	TRBJ2-1	CASSLQPGLEAWFF	TGTGCCAGCAGTTTACAACCAGGTTTGGAAGCGTGGTTCTTC
TRBV6-1	few	NA	TRBJ2-2	CASSETGRTGELFF	TGTGCCAGCAGTGAAACAGGGAGAACCGGGGAGCTGTTTTTT
TRBV4-2	NA	TRBD2	TRBJ2-1	CASSLGGVNPYNEQFF	TGTGCCAGCAGCCTTGGGGGGGTAAACCCCTACAATGAGCAGTTCTTC
TRBV7-8	many	NA	TRBJ2-1	CASSPRRSSEQFF	TGTGCCAGCAGCCCCCGAAGGTCAAGCGAGCAGTTCTTC
TRBV19	many	NA	TRBJ1-5	CASSLTGAHGPQHF	TGTGCCAGTAGTTTGACAGGTGCTCACGGGCCCCAGCATTTT
TRBV5-1	few	NA	TRBJ2-5	CASSSTPQGDQYF	TGCGCCAGCAGCTCGACGCCTCAGGGTGACCAGTACTTC
TRBV6-2/TRBV6-3	few	NA	TRBJ2-2	CASRGDIGNTGELFF	TGTGCCAGCCGAGGGGACATCGGAAACACCGGGGAGCTGTTTTTT
TRBV30	NA	NA	TRBJ1-2	CAWRPGGGYTF	TGTGCCTGGAGGCCAGGAGGAGGCTACACCTTC
TRBV6-1	few	NA	TRBJ1-5	CASSEASRQPQHF	TGTGCCAGCAGTGAAGCGAGCAGACAGCCCCAGCATTTT